The rows below give T cell receptor beta chains drawn from one sample of a study of cytotoxic CD8 clonotypes in ibrutinib-treated CLL. Clones were sequenced by immunoSEQ multiplex PCR, and TCRdb holds only the in-frame ones, with some missing. Of hundreds of thousands of clones in the sample, roughly 80% were seen once. This specimen was PBMCs, taken before ibrutinib treatment. The origin of the receptors is a human donor with chronic lymphocytic leukemia. Each CDR3 is given with its conserved first and last residue. The D gene is left open where the match is weak. Expanded clones are given a class, and other clones once, few, many or no size at all.

j_call clone_size d_call v_call cdr3_length cdr3_aa cdr3_nt
TRBJ2-7 NA NA TRBV2 13 CASRLDVTPEQYF TGTGCCAGCAGGCTAGACGTGACGCCCGAGCAGTACTTC
TRBJ2-3 NA NA TRBV18 15 CASSPPAGVTDTQYF TGTGCCAGCTCACCACCCGCAGGGGTCACAGATACGCAGTATTTT
TRBJ1-2 few TRBD1 TRBV28 15 CASSARWDRGLGYTF TGTGCCAGCAGTGCCAGATGGGACAGGGGGTTAGGCTACACCTTC
TRBJ2-3 NA TRBD2 TRBV5-1 15 CASSHGLARTDTQYF TGCGCCAGCAGCCACGGACTAGCGCGCACAGATACGCAGTATTTT
TRBJ1-3 NA NA TRBV19 14 CATRPGPTGNTIYF TGTGCCACCCGACCGGGGCCAACTGGAAACACCATATATTTT
TRBJ2-7 once TRBD2 TRBV7-8 17 CASSLSAGASYRYEQYF TGTGCCAGCAGCTTATCCGCGGGAGCGTCCTATAGGTACGAGCAGTACTTC
TRBJ2-5 few TRBD2 TRBV7-2 14 CASGGLAGGETQYF TGTGCCAGCGGGGGACTAGCGGGAGGCGAGACCCAGTACTTC
TRBJ2-1 NA TRBD2 TRBV6-1 17 CASSELGTSGMGHEQFF TGTGCCAGCAGTGAACTCGGGACTAGCGGTATGGGGCATGAGCAGTTCTTC
TRBJ1-5 NA TRBD1 TRBV6-5 15 CASSSRTGDNQPQHF TGTGCCAGCAGTTCGCGGACAGGGGACAATCAGCCCCAGCATTTT
TRBJ2-3 NA TRBD2 TRBV30 16 CAWSVGLAGAPDTQYF TGTGCCTGGAGTGTAGGACTAGCGGGAGCCCCAGATACGCAGTATTTT
TRBJ2-1 NA NA TRBV7-2 14 CASSLAGRNNEQFF TGTGCCAGCAGCTTAGCGGGGAGGAACAATGAGCAGTTCTTC
TRBJ2-5 NA NA TRBV30 12 CAWTQGRETQYF TGTGCCTGGACACAGGGGAGGGAGACCCAGTACTTC
TRBJ2-7 NA NA TRBV20-1 11 CSVRPSYEQYF TGCAGTGTCAGACCGTCCTACGAGCAGTACTTC
TRBJ1-1 NA TRBD1 TRBV27 15 CASSSGTGLNTEAFF TGTGCCAGCAGTTCCGGGACAGGGTTGAACACTGAAGCTTTCTTT
TRBJ1-5 NA NA TRBV4-3 14 CASSQNWQNQPQHF TGCGCCAGCAGCCAGAACTGGCAGAATCAGCCCCAGCATTTT